This is a list of T cell receptor beta chains from one sample in a study of blood T cell repertoires in COVID-19. Here immunoSEQ multiplex PCR was the method, and the copy in TCRdb shows in-frame clones only, minus some. The data hold 85,000 to 100,000 clones, with about 70% observed a single time. Material: peripheral blood. These receptors originate from a woman aged 60-75 years in a cohort sampled during active or convalescent COVID-19. Each CDR3 is given with its conserved first and last residue. A D gene is named only where the DNA matches it firmly. Not every row has a clone size; where given, it reads once, few, many or a size class.

size,J,V,D,CDR3,DNA
.,TRBJ2-5,TRBV7-3,.,CASSSQGQETQYF,TGTGCCAGCAGCTCCCAGGGACAAGAGACCCAGTACTTC
few,TRBJ1-5,TRBV18,.,CASSLTKESNQPQHF,TGTGCCAGCTCGCTAACTAAGGAGAGTAATCAGCCCCAGCATTTT
.,TRBJ2-3,TRBV18,TRBD2,CASSPPGRGGTDTQYF,TGTGCCAGCTCACCACCGGGGCGGGGGGGCACAGATACGCAGTATTTT
.,TRBJ1-6,TRBV5-4,TRBD1,CASSLRTGGDSPLHF,TGTGCCAGCAGCTTACGGACAGGGGGTGATTCACCCCTCCACTTT
.,TRBJ1-5,TRBV6-6,TRBD1,CASSPGQALYSNQPQHF,TGTGCCAGCAGTCCGGGACAGGCACTCTATAGCAATCAGCCCCAGCATTTT
.,TRBJ2-2,TRBV3-1/TRBV3-2,TRBD2,CASSKRLAGGPNTGELFF,TGTGCCAGCAGCAAGCGACTAGCGGGGGGGCCGAACACCGGGGAGCTGTTTTTT
.,TRBJ1-6,TRBV5-1,TRBD1,CASSLRTGSNSPLHF,TGCGCCAGCAGCTTGAGGACAGGCTCTAATTCACCCCTCCACTTT
.,TRBJ2-1,TRBV9,TRBD2,CASSATSGGVVGQFF,TGTGCCAGCAGCGCGACTAGCGGGGGGGTGGTCGGGCAGTTCTTC
.,TRBJ2-1,TRBV7-6,.,CASSLAEASYNEQFF,TGTGCCAGCAGCTTAGCGGAGGCTTCCTACAATGAGCAGTTCTTC
few,TRBJ2-3,TRBV12-3/TRBV12-4,.,CASSFSTDTQYF,TGTGCCAGCAGTTTTTCAACAGATACGCAGTATTTT
.,TRBJ2-1,TRBV7-3,TRBD2,CASSPKGASGGARSEQFF,TGTGCCAGCAGCCCTAAGGGGGCAAGCGGGGGGGCACGGAGTGAGCAGTTCTTC
.,TRBJ1-6,TRBV7-3,.,CASSQHTNSPLHF,TGTGCCAGCAGTCAACACACGAATTCACCCCTCCACTTT
few,TRBJ1-2,TRBV27,TRBD1,CASSATGFGYTF,TGTGCCAGCAGTGCGACAGGGTTTGGCTACACCTTC
.,TRBJ2-7,TRBV4-2,.,CASSQDSRAGYYEQYF,TGTGCCAGCAGCCAAGATTCGAGGGCAGGTTACTACGAGCAGTACTTC
.,TRBJ2-5,TRBV5-1,.,CASSWGVQETQYF,TGCGCCAGCAGCTGGGGAGTCCAAGAGACCCAGTACTTC
once,TRBJ1-4,TRBV9,.,CASSVSATNEKLFF,TGTGCCAGCAGCGTCAGTGCAACTAATGAAAAACTGTTTTTT
few,TRBJ1-5,TRBV5-8,.,CASSWGLRPNQPQHF,TGTGCCAGCAGCTGGGGACTTCGTCCCAATCAGCCCCAGCATTTT
.,TRBJ1-6,TRBV4-2,.,CASSQGGRGSYNSPLHF,TGTGCCAGCAGCCAAGGTGGCAGGGGATCCTATAATTCACCCCTCCACTTT
.,TRBJ1-1,TRBV5-1,.,CASSRGQALRSSNAFF,TGCGCCAGCTCGCGGGGCCAGGCTCTCCGCTCCTCCAATGCTTTCTTT
.,TRBJ1-1,TRBV5-4,TRBD1,CASSPGQGAVAAEAFF,TGTGCCAGCAGCCCGGGACAGGGGGCCGTGGCAGCTGAAGCTTTCTTT
.,TRBJ2-7,TRBV28,TRBD1,CASSSQARQGHAEQYF,TGTGCCAGCAGTTCCCAAGCTAGACAGGGGCACGCAGAGCAGTACTTC
few,TRBJ1-1,TRBV5-1,.,CASSLDSMNTEAFF,TGCGCCAGCAGCTTGGACAGTATGAACACTGAAGCTTTCTTT
.,TRBJ1-4,TRBV28,.,CASSSNSFEKLFF,TGTGCCAGCAGTTCCAACAGCTTTGAAAAACTGTTTTTT
.,TRBJ1-5,TRBV28,.,CASSLLRGGNQPQHF,TGTGCCAGCAGTTTGCTCAGGGGAGGCAATCAGCCCCAGCATTTT
.,TRBJ2-5,TRBV11-1,TRBD1,CASSPDRVRETQYF,TGTGCCAGCAGCCCTGACAGGGTGCGGGAGACCCAGTACTTC
few,TRBJ1-6,TRBV6-4,TRBD1,CASSVTGGRSPLHF,TGTGCCAGCAGTGTTACAGGGGGTCGGTCACCCCTCCACTTT
.,TRBJ1-4,TRBV12-3/TRBV12-4,TRBD1,CASSMTGVEKLFF,TGTGCCAGCAGTATGACAGGGGTTGAAAAACTGTTTTTT
.,TRBJ2-6,TRBV3-1/TRBV3-2,.,CASSQDVVAVLPSGANVLTF,TGTGCCAGCAGCCAAGACGTTGTGGCAGTCCTTCCCTCTGGGGCCAACGTCCTGACTTTC
.,TRBJ1-5,TRBV4-1,.,CASSQDWQGIRQPQHF,TGCGCCAGCAGCCAAGACTGGCAGGGCATACGACAGCCCCAGCATTTT
once,TRBJ2-1,TRBV19,.,CASSMGGRRGEQFF,TGTGCCAGTAGTATGGGTGGTCGCCGGGGTGAGCAGTTCTTC
.,TRBJ2-1,TRBV5-5,.,CASSPRGYNEQFF,TGTGCCAGCAGCCCTAGGGGCTACAATGAGCAGTTCTTC
.,TRBJ1-4,TRBV5-1,TRBD1,CASSPQGAVHEKLFF,TGCGCCAGCAGCCCACAGGGGGCGGTGCATGAAAAACTGTTTTTT
.,TRBJ2-3,TRBV5-1,.,CASSTLRGPYPDTQYF,TGCGCCAGCAGCACCCTTAGAGGCCCCTACCCAGATACGCAGTATTTT
.,TRBJ1-2,TRBV9,TRBD1,CASSLTGTADYGYTF,TGTGCCAGCAGCTTAACCGGGACAGCGGACTATGGCTACACCTTC
.,TRBJ2-5,TRBV19,TRBD2,CASSALAGGQETQYF,TGTGCCAGTAGTGCACTAGCGGGGGGCCAAGAGACCCAGTACTTC